This T cell receptor beta chain was obtained from a study of cytomegalovirus exposure and HLA in healthy donors. CDR3 length: 13 amino acids. With 2 bases removed from V and 6 bases from J, the gap between germline ends came to 10 bases. Germline loops: CDR1 KGHSH, CDR2 LQKENI. Whole-study results and caveats: Presence/absence analyses took donor sequencing depth as roughly uniform.

Concerning this clone: Antigen: not known.

13 Jbeta primers and 60 Vbeta primers were used for the PCR. The assay was immunoSEQ multiplex PCR, and TCRdb's table has in-frame clones only and misses some. The sample holds 170,000 or so clones, around 80% seen once. The V gene is TRBV18, the J gene TRBJ1-2; D uncertain. What was sequenced was PBMCs. This sequence was found in a woman aged 45-59 years in good health and CMV-seropositive. The CDR3 reads CASSPGEANGYTF. CDR3 DNA sequence: TGTGCCAGCTCACCAGGGGAGGCCAATGGCTACACCTTC. The full variable domain, in which reference TRBV18 and TRBJ1-2 provide the parts outside the CDR3, is NAGVMQNPRHLVRRRGQEARLRCSPMKGHSHVYWYRQLPEEGLKFMVYLQKENIIDESGMPKERFSAEFPKEGPSILRIQQVVRGDSAAYFCASSPGEANGYTFGSGTRLTVV.